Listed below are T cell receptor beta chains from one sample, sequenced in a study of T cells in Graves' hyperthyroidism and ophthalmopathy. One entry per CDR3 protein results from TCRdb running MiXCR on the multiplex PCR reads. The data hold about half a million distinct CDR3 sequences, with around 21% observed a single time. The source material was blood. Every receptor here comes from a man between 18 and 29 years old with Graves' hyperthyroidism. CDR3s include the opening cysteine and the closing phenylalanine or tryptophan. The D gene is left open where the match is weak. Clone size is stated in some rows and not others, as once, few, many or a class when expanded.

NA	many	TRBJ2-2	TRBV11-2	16	CASSSGARASTGELFF	TGTGCCAGCAGCTCGGGGGCCAGGGCCTCCACCGGGGAGCTGTTTTTT
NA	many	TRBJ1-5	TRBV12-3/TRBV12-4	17	CASSLGSRQNSNQPQHF	TGTGCCAGCAGTTTAGGGTCAAGACAGAATAGCAATCAGCCCCAGCATTTT
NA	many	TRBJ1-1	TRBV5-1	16	CASSPAEGGLNTEAFF	TGCGCCAGCAGCCCCGCGGAGGGGGGATTGAACACTGAAGCTTTCTTT
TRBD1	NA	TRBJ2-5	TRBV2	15	CASNLQGRGLETQYF	TGTGCCAGCAACCTCCAGGGCAGGGGGCTGGAGACCCAGTACTTC
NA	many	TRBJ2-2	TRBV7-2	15	CASSPREGRTGELFF	TGTGCCAGCAGCCCTCGTGAGGGGAGAACCGGGGAGCTGTTTTTT
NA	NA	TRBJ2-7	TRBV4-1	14	CASSQAGEAYEQYF	TGCGCCAGCAGCCAAGCAGGAGAAGCCTACGAGCAGTACTTC
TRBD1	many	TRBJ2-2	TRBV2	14	CASTLDRGAGELFF	TGTGCCAGCACCTTGGACAGGGGGGCCGGGGAGCTGTTTTTT
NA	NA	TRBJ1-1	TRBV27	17	CASSLPIQRSMNTEAFF	TGTGCCAGCAGTTTACCGATCCAGAGGAGCATGAACACTGAAGCTTTCTTT
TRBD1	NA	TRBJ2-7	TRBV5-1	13	CASTQGVSYEQYF	TGCGCCAGCACCCAGGGGGTCTCCTACGAGCAGTACTTC
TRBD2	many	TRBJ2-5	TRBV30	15	CAWTHPGLGVETQYF	TGTGCCTGGACCCACCCGGGACTAGGAGTGGAGACCCAGTACTTC
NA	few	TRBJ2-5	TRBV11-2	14	CASSASNVQETQYF	TGTGCCAGCAGCGCCTCCAACGTCCAAGAGACCCAGTACTTC
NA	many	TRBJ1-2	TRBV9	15	CASSVLSGDFYGYTF	TGTGCCAGCAGCGTCCTCTCAGGGGATTTCTATGGCTACACCTTC
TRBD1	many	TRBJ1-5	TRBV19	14	CASKGAVYNQPQHF	TGTGCCAGTAAGGGGGCGGTCTACAATCAGCCCCAGCATTTT
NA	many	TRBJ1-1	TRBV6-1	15	CASSERRGLNTEAFF	TGTGCCAGCAGTGAAAGAAGGGGATTGAACACTGAAGCTTTCTTT
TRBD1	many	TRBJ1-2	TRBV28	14	CASRVGTVNYGYTF	TGTGCCAGCCGTGTCGGGACAGTTAACTATGGCTACACCTTC
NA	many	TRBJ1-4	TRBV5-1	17	CASSLTRGEETNEKLFF	TGCGCCAGCAGCCTCACGAGGGGGGAAGAAACTAATGAAAAACTGTTTTTT
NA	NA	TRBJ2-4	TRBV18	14	CASSPTRAKNIQYF	TGTGCCAGCTCACCTACAAGGGCCAAAAACATTCAGTACTTC
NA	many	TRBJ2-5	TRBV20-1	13	CSAASGSGETQYF	TGCAGTGCGGCCTCCGGTTCGGGAGAGACCCAGTACTTC
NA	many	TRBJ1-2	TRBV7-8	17	CASSLSEGVGRSRGYTF	TGTGCCAGCAGCTTATCGGAGGGGGTTGGGAGATCCCGTGGCTACACCTTC
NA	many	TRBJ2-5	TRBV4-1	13	CASSQFRKETQYF	TGCGCCAGCAGCCAATTCAGGAAAGAGACCCAGTACTTC
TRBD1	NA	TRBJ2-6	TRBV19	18	CASSTPLGGNSGANVLTF	TGTGCCAGTAGTACCCCTTTAGGGGGCAACTCTGGGGCCAACGTCCTGACTTTC
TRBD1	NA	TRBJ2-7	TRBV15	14	CATGLDRLPYEQYF	TGTGCCACCGGATTGGACAGGTTGCCCTACGAGCAGTACTTC
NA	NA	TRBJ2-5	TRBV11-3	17	CASSLGLPGYSQETQYF	TGTGCCAGCAGCTTAGGTCTCCCAGGGTACTCTCAAGAGACCCAGTACTTC
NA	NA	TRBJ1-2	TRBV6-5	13	CASSYSGAWGYTF	TGTGCCAGCAGTTACTCGGGGGCTTGGGGCTACACCTTC
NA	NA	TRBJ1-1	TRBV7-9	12	CASSLTGEEAFF	TGTGCCAGCAGCTTGACAGGAGAAGAAGCTTTCTTT
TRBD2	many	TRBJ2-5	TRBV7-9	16	CASSSMGLAGYETQYF	TGTGCCAGCAGCTCGATGGGTCTAGCGGGGTACGAGACCCAGTACTTC
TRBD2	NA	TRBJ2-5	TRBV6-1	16	CATQRGLAGGGETQYF	TGTGCCACTCAAAGGGGACTAGCGGGGGGAGGAGAGACCCAGTACTTC
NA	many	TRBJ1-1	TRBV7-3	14	CASSYRRGHAEAFF	TGTGCCAGCAGCTATAGGCGCGGCCACGCTGAAGCTTTCTTT
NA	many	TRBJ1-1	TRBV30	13	CAWSGRRNTEAFF	TGTGCCTGGAGTGGCCGCCGGAACACTGAAGCTTTCTTT
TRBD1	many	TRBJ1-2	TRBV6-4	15	CASSDSSGTGDGYTF	TGTGCCAGCAGTGACTCGTCGGGCACAGGGGATGGCTACACCTTC
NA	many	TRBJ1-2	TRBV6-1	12	CASSRRQDGYTF	TGTGCCAGCAGTCGACGACAGGATGGCTACACCTTC
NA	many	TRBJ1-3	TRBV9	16	CASSREAIHSGNTIYF	TGTGCCAGCAGCCGCGAAGCAATCCACTCTGGAAACACCATATATTTT
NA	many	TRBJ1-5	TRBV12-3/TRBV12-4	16	CASSLGGPGGNQPQHF	TGTGCCAGCAGTTTAGGGGGACCAGGGGGCAATCAGCCCCAGCATTTT
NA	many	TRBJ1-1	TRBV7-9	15	CASSDEETSDTEAFF	TGTGCCAGCAGCGACGAGGAAACCTCGGACACTGAAGCTTTCTTT
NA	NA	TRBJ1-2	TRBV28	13	CASTSGRTYGYTF	TGTGCCAGCACCTCCGGCAGGACTTATGGCTACACCTTC
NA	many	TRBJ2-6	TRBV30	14	CAWSGGSGANVLTF	TGTGCCTGGAGTGGGGGCTCTGGGGCCAACGTCCTGACTTTC
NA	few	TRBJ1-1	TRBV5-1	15	CASSSHTGFWTEAFF	TGCGCCAGCAGTTCGCACACAGGGTTCTGGACTGAAGCTTTCTTT